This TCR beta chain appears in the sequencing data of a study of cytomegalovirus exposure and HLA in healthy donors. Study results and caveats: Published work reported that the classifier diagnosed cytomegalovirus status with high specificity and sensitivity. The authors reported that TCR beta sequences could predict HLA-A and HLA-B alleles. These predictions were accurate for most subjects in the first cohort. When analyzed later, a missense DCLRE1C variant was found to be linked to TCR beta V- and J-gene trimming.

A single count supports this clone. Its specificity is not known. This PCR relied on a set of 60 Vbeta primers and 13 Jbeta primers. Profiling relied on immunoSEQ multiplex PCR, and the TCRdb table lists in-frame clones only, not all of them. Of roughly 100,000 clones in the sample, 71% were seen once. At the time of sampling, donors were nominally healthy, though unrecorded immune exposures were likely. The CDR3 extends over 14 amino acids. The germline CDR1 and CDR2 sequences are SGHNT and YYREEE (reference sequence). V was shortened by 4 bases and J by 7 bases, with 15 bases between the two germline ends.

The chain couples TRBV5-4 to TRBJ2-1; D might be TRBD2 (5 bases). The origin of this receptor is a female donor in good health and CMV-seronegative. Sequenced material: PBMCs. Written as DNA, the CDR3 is TGTGCCAGCAGCAGGGAGTCCTTCGGGAATGAGCAGTTCTTC. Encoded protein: CASSRESFGNEQFF. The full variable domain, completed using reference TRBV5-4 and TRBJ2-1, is ETGVTQSPTHLIKTRGQQVTLRCSSQSGHNTVSWYQQALGQGPQFIFQYYREEENGRGNFPPRFSGLQFPNYSSELNVNALELDDSALYLCASSRESFGNEQFFGPGTRLTVL.